Below, 16 T cell receptor beta chains from the same sample are listed, as sequenced in a study of T cell changes during pregnancy in multiple sclerosis. This table comes from immunoSEQ multiplex PCR, and its TCRdb copy is limited to in-frame clones, with some not included. The sample carries around 97,000 clones, about nine tenths recorded once. The sequences come from peripheral blood, collected in the second trimester of pregnancy. These receptors were taken from a female donor in good health, enrolled as a control in a pregnancy study.

V usage is TRBV15 and J usage is TRBJ2-7, with 7 bases lining up with TRBD1. The J segment lost 4 bases and the V segment lost 2 bases, leaving 8 bases of the junction unmatched. The germline V gene encodes CDR1 LNHNV and CDR2 YYDKDF (reference sequence). CDR3 length equals 15 residues. The CDR3 here is CATSRRQGPLYEQYF. The CDR3 nucleotides read TGTGCCACCAGCAGAAGACAGGGTCCTCTTTACGAGCAGTACTTC. Combining the CDR3 with reference TRBV15 and TRBJ2-7 gives the whole variable domain DAMVIQNPRYQVTQFGKPVTLSCSQTLNHNVMYWYQQKSSQAPKLLFHYYDKDFNNEADTPDNFQSRRPNTSFCFLDIRSPGLGDTAMYLCATSRRQGPLYEQYFGPGTRLTVT.

CDR3 coding DNA: TGCGCCAGCAGTCGAAGCCTAGCGGGGGGGGATGAGCAGTTCTTC. Protein sequence: CASSRSLAGGDEQFF. The chain joins TRBV4-1 to TRBJ2-1, with 12 bases aligning to TRBD2. CDR3 length equals 15 residues. V shed 6 bases and J 8 bases; nucleotides not matched to a gene: 8. Germline V gene sequence: CDR1 MGHRA, CDR2 YSYEKL.

This clone was observed a handful of times. The chain recombines TRBV29-1 with TRBJ1-1; D unresolved. Trimming took 1 base from V and 0 from J, leaving 6 bases between them. The CDR3 sequence is 13 residues long. CDR1 and CDR2 from the germline V gene are SQVTM and ANQGSEA. This CDR3 is CSVEGGMNTEAFF. Here the CDR3 DNA reads TGCAGCGTTGAAGGCGGGATGAACACTGAAGCTTTCTTT.

The rearrangement uses TRBV4-3 and TRBJ2-3; the match to TRBD2 covers 11 bases. The CDR3 runs to 15 residues. V trimming: 4 bases; J trimming: 2 bases; junction bases outside the gene matches: 2. The V gene's germline CDR1 is LGHNA and CDR2 YSLEER. The CDR3: CASSPLAGDTDTQYF. The DNA for the CDR3 is TGCGCCAGCAGCCCACTAGCGGGAGACACAGATACGCAGTATTTT.

V gene TRBV9 combines with J gene TRBJ1-1; D is undetermined. This CDR3 comprises 14 residues. From germline, CDR1 is SGDLS and CDR2 YYNGEE. V gave up 2 bases and J gave up 7 bases, with 15 bases separating them. CDR3 coding DNA: TGTGCCAGCAGCGTCGATGAGGGTATCGGTGAAGCTTTCTTT. It encodes CASSVDEGIGEAFF.

This chain connects TRBV6-6 to TRBJ2-7, with 10 positions matching TRBD1. The ends lost 6 bases at V and 7 bases at J; junction bases unmatched: 9. The germline CDR1 and CDR2 sequences are MNHNY and SVGAGI (reference sequence). There are 14 residues in the CDR3. CDR3 DNA sequence: TGTGCCAGCAGCAACCGGGACAGGGGATGGGAGCAGTACTTC. It translates to CASSNRDRGWEQYF.

The rearrangement uses TRBV4-1 and TRBJ1-2; 7 bases agree with TRBD1. Trimming cost V 1 base and J 0 bases; bases outside gene matches: 8. The CDR3 is 17 residues long. Germline CDR1 MGHRA, CDR2 YSYEKL. The CDR3 DNA reads TGCGCCAGCAGCCAAGGAGGGGTTCAGGGGGCTAACTATGGCTACACCTTC. Translating it yields CASSQGGVQGANYGYTF.

This sequence joins TRBV5-6 and TRBJ1-1; D perhaps matches TRBD1 (5 bases). Germline V CDR1 and CDR2: SGHDT, YYEEEE. The CDR3 is made up of 14 amino acids. V was cut by 2 bases and J by 1 base, with 9 bases left in between. CDR3 coding DNA: TGTGCCAGCAGCTTTTGGGGCGGGAACACTGAAGCTTTCTTT. Its protein product is CASSFWGGNTEAFF.

The V and J genes are TRBV9 and TRBJ1-1; D gene ambiguous. V lost 2 bases and J lost 1, with 15 bases in between. From germline, CDR1 is SGDLS and CDR2 YYNGEE. The length of the CDR3 is 16 residues. CDR3 amino acids: CASSVRGDRANTEAFF. The DNA of the CDR3 is TGTGCCAGCAGCGTTCGAGGCGACCGAGCGAACACTGAAGCTTTCTTT.

This sequence joins TRBV28 and TRBJ2-7; a possible D gene is TRBD2 (6 bases). There are 13 residues in the CDR3. V was shortened by 5 bases and J by 5 bases, with 13 bases between the two germline ends. Germline V CDR1 and CDR2: MDHEN, SYDVKM. The CDR3 here is CASSGDWKNEQYF. In nucleotides, the CDR3 is TGTGCCAGCAGTGGGGACTGGAAGAACGAGCAGTACTTC.

V and J are TRBV5-4 and TRBJ2-3, with 7 bases aligning to TRBD2. J gave up 4 bases and V 0 bases, and 5 bases lay outside the gene matches. The V gene's germline CDR1 is SGHNT and CDR2 YYREEE (reference sequence). CDR3 size: 15 residues. Here the CDR3 DNA reads TGTGCCAGCAGCTTGGGGACTAGAGAGGCAGATACGCAGTATTTT. Amino acid sequence: CASSLGTREADTQYF.

The chain recombines TRBV25-1 with TRBJ2-3; D not certain. Germline lookup yields CDR1 MGHDK and CDR2 SYGVNS. This CDR3 is built from 14 residues. V lost 3 bases, J lost 4 bases, and 11 bases lay in between. As DNA, the CDR3 is TGTGCCAGCAGTGATGCCCATCGGGCAGATACGCAGTATTTT. Its translation: CASSDAHRADTQYF. The full variable domain, in which reference TRBV25-1 and TRBJ2-3 provide the parts outside the CDR3, is EADIYQTPRYLVIGTGKKITLECSQTMGHDKMYWYQQDPGMELHLIHYSYGVNSTEKGDLSSESTVSRIRTEHFPLTLESARPSHTSQYLCASSDAHRADTQYFGPGTRLTVL.

V gene TRBV19 combines with J gene TRBJ1-5; 9 bases map to TRBD1. Unmatched junction bases numbered 5, after V lost 5 bases and J lost 6 bases. This CDR3 spans 14 amino acids. CDR1 is LNHDA and CDR2 is SQIVND in the germline V gene (reference sequence). The CDR3 spells CASSADRGRQPQHF. CDR3 coding DNA: TGTGCCAGTAGTGCGGACAGGGGCCGTCAGCCCCAGCATTTT. The entire variable domain, with the rest obtained from reference TRBV19 and TRBJ1-5, is as follows: DGGITQSPKYLFRKEGQNVTLSCEQNLNHDAMYWYRQDPGQGLRLIYYSQIVNDFQKGDIAEGYSVSREKKESFPLTVTSAQKNPTAFYLCASSADRGRQPQHFGDGTRLSIL.

The chain uses TRBV11-2 and TRBJ1-1; a possible D gene is TRBD1 (6 bases). Germline V CDR1 and CDR2: SGHAT, FQNNGV. V lost 1 base and J 7 bases, leaving 13 bases between the germline ends. There are 14 residues in the CDR3. DNA for the CDR3: TGTGCCAGCAGCTTAGCTGGGGGCCGAAATGAAGCTTTCTTT. Protein: CASSLAGGRNEAFF.

The chain is built from TRBV14 and TRBJ1-1, with 8 bases identical to TRBD1. J gave up 7 bases and V 4 bases, and 2 bases lay outside the gene matches. The CDR3 loop spans 12 amino acids. Germline loops: CDR1 SGHDN, CDR2 FVKESK. The CDR3 sequence is CASSRQGIEAFF. As DNA, the CDR3 is TGTGCCAGCAGCCGACAGGGGATTGAAGCTTTCTTT. Based on the CDR3 plus reference TRBV14 and TRBJ1-1, the full variable domain is EAGVTQFPSHSVIEKGQTVTLRCDPISGHDNLYWYRRVMGKEIKFLLHFVKESKQDESGMPNNRFLAERTGGTYSTLKVQPAELEDSGVYFCASSRQGIEAFFGQGTRLTVV.

This clone was observed once. Likely a read error: the CDR3 ends without its conserved phenylalanine or tryptophan. The V call is TRBV6-4, the J call TRBJ1-1, with D tentatively TRBD1 (5 bases). Trimming removed 7 bases from V and 4 bases from J, with 22 bases in between. This CDR3 is built from 16 residues. CDR1 is MRHNA and CDR2 is SNTAGT in the germline V gene. The CDR3 nucleotides are TGTGCCAGCACCCCCAGGGCAGGGAGGGCGGGCACTGAAGCTTTCCTT. Translation: CASTPRAGRAGTEAFL.